This entry lists 9 T cell receptor beta chains sequenced from one sample in a study of long-term antiretroviral therapy in people with HIV (dated by TCRdb to 2022 to 2024). The immunoSEQ hsTCRB v3.0 assay was used at survey level resolution to sequence the TRB variable region. Held by TCRdb, this immuneACCESS table contains in-frame sequences only and omits some clones. Under half of the omission traces to an unresolved V gene where checked; the cause of the rest is unknown. For this sample the table gives 25,000 to 30,000 clones, of which around four fifths were detected only once. The top ten clones comprise approximately 15% of the sample. This specimen was unsorted PBMCs, taken 2.9 years after starting antiretroviral therapy. All receptors come from a man aged 50-60 years with HIV.

This clone was detected only once. The gene calls are TRBV15 and TRBJ2-7; D might be TRBD1 (5 bases). V was pared by 3 bases and J by 3 bases, with 18 bases between. Germline CDR1 is LNHNV and CDR2 is YYDKDF (reference sequence). The CDR3 runs to 16 residues. The CDR3 bases are TGTGCCACCAGCAGTATATTTAAGGGGCTCAACTACGAGCAGTACTTC. Translation: CATSSIFKGLNYEQYF.

V usage is TRBV28 and J usage is TRBJ1-1; possible D gene TRBD1, 6 bases. The germline V gene encodes CDR1 MDHEN and CDR2 SYDVKM. Deletions cut 4 bases from V and 0 bases from J, with 24 bases between. The CDR3 runs 19 residues. The CDR3 sequence is CASSWLGFGGQDLNTEAFF. CDR3 nucleotides: TGTGCCAGCAGTTGGTTGGGGTTTGGGGGGCAAGATTTGAACACTGAAGCTTTCTTT. The whole variable domain, remainder taken from reference TRBV28 and TRBJ1-1, is DVKVTQSSRYLVKRTGEKVFLECVQDMDHENMFWYRQDPGLGLRLIYFSYDVKMKEKGDIPEGYSVSREKKERFSLILESASTNQTSMYLCASSWLGFGGQDLNTEAFFGQGTRLTVV.

V and J are TRBV5-6 and TRBJ2-5, with TRBD1 identical over 9 bases. This CDR3 is built from 14 residues. CDR1 and CDR2 (germline): SGHDT, YYEEEE. The V segment lost 2 bases and the J segment 4 bases; nucleotides outside the gene matches: 3. CDR3 region: CASSFGTGRETQYF. The CDR3 region has the DNA TGTGCCAGCAGCTTCGGGACAGGGAGAGAGACCCAGTACTTC.

The J gene is TRBJ2-2, the V gene TRBV5-1; D may correspond to TRBD1 or TRBD2 (5 bases each). The CDR3 runs to 15 residues. Trimming shortened V by 3 bases and J by 0 bases, and 9 bases separated the two germline ends. The germline gives CDR1 SGHRS, CDR2 YFSETQ. This CDR3 is CASSWDRANTGELFF. The CDR3 DNA follows: TGCGCCAGCAGCTGGGACCGCGCGAACACCGGGGAGCTGTTTTTT.

The rearrangement uses TRBV6-5 and TRBJ1-5; possible D gene TRBD1, 5 bases. V was cut by 7 bases and J by 6 bases, with 10 bases left in between. This CDR3 is 12 amino acids long. The germline CDR1 and CDR2 sequences are MNHEY and SVGAGI. The CDR3 nucleotides read TGTGCCAGCAACCCGGGGGGTCAGCCCCAGCATTTT. Translating it yields CASNPGGQPQHF.

This sequence joins TRBV11-2 and TRBJ1-6; 7 bases match TRBD1. The CDR3 length is 14 residues. With V trimmed by 1 base and J by 8 bases, 2 bases remained unmatched. Germline assignment: CDR1 SGHAT and CDR2 FQNNGV. This CDR3 is CASSLGGGYSPLHF. CDR3 in DNA: TGTGCCAGCAGCTTAGGAGGGGGCTATTCACCCCTCCACTTT.

The chain combines TRBV15 with TRBJ1-1; TRBD1 is a possible D gene (5 bases). The CDR3 extends over 14 amino acids. Germline values: CDR1 LNHNV, CDR2 YYDKDF (reference sequence). Trimming took 0 bases from V and 8 from J, leaving 13 bases between them. The CDR3 sequence is CATSRDQGGREAFF. The CDR3 DNA reads as TGTGCCACCAGCAGAGATCAGGGAGGGCGAGAAGCTTTCTTT.

The chain recombines TRBV28 with TRBJ1-5, with D uncertain. Germline V lookup: CDR1 MDHEN, CDR2 SYDVKM. This CDR3 has 16 amino acids. Between the trimmed V and J ends, which lost 2 bases and 0 bases, there was a span of 11 bases. As DNA, the CDR3 is TGTGCCAGCAGTTTAGTAAGATACGGTAGCAATCAGCCCCAGCATTTT. Translating gives CASSLVRYGSNQPQHF.

V is TRBV6-1 and J is TRBJ2-1; unclear D gene. The germline V and J ends were trimmed by 5 bases and 5 bases, with 7 bases remaining between them. The CDR3 is 12 residues long. Germline V gene data show CDR1 as MNHNS and CDR2 as SASEGT. CDR3 region: CASSPLNNEQFF. CDR3 DNA: TGTGCCAGCAGTCCACTCAACAATGAGCAGTTCTTC.